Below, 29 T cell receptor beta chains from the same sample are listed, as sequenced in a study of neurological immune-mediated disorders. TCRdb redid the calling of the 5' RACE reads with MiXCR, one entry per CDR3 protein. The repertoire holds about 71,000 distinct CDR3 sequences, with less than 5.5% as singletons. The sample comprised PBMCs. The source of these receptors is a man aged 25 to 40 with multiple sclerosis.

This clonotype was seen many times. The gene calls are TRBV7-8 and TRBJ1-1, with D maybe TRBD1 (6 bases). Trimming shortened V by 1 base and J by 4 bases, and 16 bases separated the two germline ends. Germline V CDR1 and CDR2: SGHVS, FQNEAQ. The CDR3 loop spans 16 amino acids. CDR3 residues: CASSLVQGSLGTEAFF. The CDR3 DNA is TGTGCCAGCAGCTTAGTTCAGGGGTCGCTTGGCACTGAAGCTTTCTTT.

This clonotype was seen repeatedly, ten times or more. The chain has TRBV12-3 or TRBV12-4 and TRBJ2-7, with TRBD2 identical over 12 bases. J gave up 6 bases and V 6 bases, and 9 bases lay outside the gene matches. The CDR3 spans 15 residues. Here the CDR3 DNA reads TGTGCCAGCAGCCTCCTAGCGGGGGGGTTAGGCGAGCAGTACTTC. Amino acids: CASSLLAGGLGEQYF.

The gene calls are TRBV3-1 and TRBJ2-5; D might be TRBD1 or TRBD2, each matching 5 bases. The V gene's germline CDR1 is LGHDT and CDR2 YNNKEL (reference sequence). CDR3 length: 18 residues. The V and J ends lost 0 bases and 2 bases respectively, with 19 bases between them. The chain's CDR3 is CASSQDPFQRGLQETQYF. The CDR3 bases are TGTGCCAGCAGCCAAGATCCCTTCCAGAGGGGTCTTCAAGAGACCCAGTACTTC.

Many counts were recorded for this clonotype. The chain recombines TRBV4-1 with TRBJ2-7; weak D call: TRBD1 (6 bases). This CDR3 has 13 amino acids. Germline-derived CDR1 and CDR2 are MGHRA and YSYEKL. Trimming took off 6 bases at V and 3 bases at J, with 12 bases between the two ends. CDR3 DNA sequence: TGCGCCAGCAGGCAGGGGCAGGGCTACGAGCAGTACTTC. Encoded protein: CASRQGQGYEQYF.

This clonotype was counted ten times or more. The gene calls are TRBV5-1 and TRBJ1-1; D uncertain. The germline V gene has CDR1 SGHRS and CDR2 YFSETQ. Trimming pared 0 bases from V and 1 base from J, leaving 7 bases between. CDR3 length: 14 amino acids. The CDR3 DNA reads TGCGCCAGCAGCTTGGAGACCCGGAACACTGAAGCTTTCTTT. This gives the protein CASSLETRNTEAFF.

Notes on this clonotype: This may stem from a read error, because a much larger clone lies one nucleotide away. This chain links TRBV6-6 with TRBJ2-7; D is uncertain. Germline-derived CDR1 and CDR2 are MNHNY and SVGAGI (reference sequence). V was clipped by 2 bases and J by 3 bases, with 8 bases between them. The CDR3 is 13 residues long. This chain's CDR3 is CASSYGKIYEQYV. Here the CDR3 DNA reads TGTGCCAGCAGTTACGGAAAGATCTACGAGCAGTACGTC.

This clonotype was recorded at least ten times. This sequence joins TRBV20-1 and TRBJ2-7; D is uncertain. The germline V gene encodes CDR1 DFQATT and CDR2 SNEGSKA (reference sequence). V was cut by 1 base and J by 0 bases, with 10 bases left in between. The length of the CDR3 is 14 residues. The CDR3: CSARGRRGSYEQYF. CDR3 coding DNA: TGCAGTGCTAGAGGACGGAGAGGCTCCTACGAGCAGTACTTC.

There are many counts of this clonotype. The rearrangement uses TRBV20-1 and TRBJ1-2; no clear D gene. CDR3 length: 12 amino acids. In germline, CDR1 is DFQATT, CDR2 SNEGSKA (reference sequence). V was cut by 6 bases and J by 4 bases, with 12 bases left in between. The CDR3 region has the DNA TGCAGTGCCATACCTGGGATCTATGGCTACACCTTC. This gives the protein CSAIPGIYGYTF.

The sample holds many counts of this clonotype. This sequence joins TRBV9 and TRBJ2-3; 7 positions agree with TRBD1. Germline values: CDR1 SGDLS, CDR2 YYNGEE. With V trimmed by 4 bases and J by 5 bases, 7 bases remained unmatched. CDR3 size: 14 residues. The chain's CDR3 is CASSSRQGRDTQYF. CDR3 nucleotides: TGTGCCAGCAGCTCCCGACAGGGTCGAGATACGCAGTATTTT. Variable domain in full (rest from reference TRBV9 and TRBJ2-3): DSGVTQTPKHLITATGQRVTLRCSPRSGDLSVYWYQQSLDQGLQFLIQYYNGEERAKGNILERFSAQQFPDLHSELNLSSLELGDSALYFCASSSRQGRDTQYFGPGTRLTVL.

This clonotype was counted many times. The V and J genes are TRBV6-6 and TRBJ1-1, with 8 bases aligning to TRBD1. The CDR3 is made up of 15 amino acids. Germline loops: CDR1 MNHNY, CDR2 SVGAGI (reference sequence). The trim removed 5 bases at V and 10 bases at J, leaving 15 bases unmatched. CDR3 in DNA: TGTGCCAGCAGTACGATAGCGACAGGGGACCCCGGAGCTTTCTTT. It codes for CASSTIATGDPGAFF.

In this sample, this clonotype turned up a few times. CDR3 bases: TGCGCCAGCAGCTTGACACCGGGAGCTAACTATGGCTACACCTTC. Translation gives CASSLTPGANYGYTF. This rearrangement joins TRBV5-1 to TRBJ1-2; no firm D call. The ends were cut back, 1 base at V and 0 bases at J, with 10 bases in the middle. CDR1 is SGHRS, CDR2 YFSETQ, per germline. The CDR3 has 15 amino acids. The whole variable domain, filled in from reference TRBV5-1 and TRBJ1-2, reads KAGVTQTPRYLIKTRGQQVTLSCSPISGHRSVSWYQQTPGQGLQFLFEYFSETQRNKGNFPGRFSGRQFSNSRSEMNVSTLELGDSALYLCASSLTPGANYGYTFGSGTRLTVV.

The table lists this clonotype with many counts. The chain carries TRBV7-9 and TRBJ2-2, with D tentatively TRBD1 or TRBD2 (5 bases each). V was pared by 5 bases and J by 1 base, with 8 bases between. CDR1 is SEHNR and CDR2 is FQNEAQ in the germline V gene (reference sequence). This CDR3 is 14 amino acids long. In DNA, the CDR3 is TGTGCCAGCAGCCAGGGACGGAACACCGGGGAGCTGTTTTTT. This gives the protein CASSQGRNTGELFF.

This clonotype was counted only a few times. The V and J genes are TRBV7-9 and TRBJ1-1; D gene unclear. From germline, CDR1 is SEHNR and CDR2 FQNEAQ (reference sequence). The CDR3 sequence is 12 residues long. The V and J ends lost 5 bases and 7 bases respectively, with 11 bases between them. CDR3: CASSDNGLEAFF. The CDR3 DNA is TGTGCCAGCAGCGATAATGGTCTTGAAGCTTTCTTT.

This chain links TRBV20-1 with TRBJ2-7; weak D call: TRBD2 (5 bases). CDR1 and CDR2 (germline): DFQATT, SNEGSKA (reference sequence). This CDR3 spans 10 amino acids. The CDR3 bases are TGCAGGGCAAGGAGGAGAGAGCAGTACTTC. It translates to CRARRREQYF.

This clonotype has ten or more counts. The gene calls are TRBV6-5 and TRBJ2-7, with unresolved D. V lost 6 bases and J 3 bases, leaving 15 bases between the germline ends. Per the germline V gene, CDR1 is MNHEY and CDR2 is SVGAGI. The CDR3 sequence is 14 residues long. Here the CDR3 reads CASRAIQKSYEQYF. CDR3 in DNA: TGTGCCAGCAGAGCTATACAGAAGAGCTACGAGCAGTACTTC.

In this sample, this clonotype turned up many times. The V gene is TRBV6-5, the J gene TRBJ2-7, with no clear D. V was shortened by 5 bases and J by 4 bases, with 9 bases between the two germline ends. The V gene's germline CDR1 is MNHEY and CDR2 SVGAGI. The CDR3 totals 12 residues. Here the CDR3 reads CASSPDGYEQYV. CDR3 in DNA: TGTGCCAGCAGTCCGGACGGGTACGAGCAGTACGTC.

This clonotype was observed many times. The CDR3: CASSQDRGLLEQFF. CDR3 DNA sequence: TGTGCCAGCAGCCAAGACAGGGGGCTACTTGAGCAGTTCTTC. The V call is TRBV14, the J call TRBJ2-1; TRBD1 agrees at 8 bases. Looked up from germline, CDR1 is SGHDN and CDR2 is FVKESK. The CDR3 contains 14 residues. J gave up 9 bases and V 0 bases, and 4 bases lay outside the gene matches.

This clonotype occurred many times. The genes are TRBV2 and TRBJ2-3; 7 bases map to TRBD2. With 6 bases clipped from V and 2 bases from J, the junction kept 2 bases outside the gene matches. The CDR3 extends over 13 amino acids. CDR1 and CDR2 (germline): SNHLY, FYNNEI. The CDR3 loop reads CASRTSFTDTQYF. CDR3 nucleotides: TGTGCCAGCAGGACTAGCTTCACAGATACGCAGTATTTT. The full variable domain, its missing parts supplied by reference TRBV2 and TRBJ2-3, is EPEVTQTPSHQVTQMGQEVILRCVPISNHLYFYWYRQILGQKVEFLVSFYNNEISEKSEIFDDQFSVERPDGSNFTLKIRSTKLEDSAMYFCASRTSFTDTQYFGPGTRLTVL.

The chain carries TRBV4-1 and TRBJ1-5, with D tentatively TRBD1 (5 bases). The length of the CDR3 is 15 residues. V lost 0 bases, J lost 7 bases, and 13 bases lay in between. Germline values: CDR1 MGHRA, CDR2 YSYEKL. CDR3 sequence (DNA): TGCGCCAGCAGCCAAGATCAAGGGCAGGGCCAGCCCCAGCATTTT. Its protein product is CASSQDQGQGQPQHF.

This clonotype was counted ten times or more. CDR3 sequence: CASSWDRGKSPLHF. In DNA form, the CDR3 reads TGTGCCAGCAGTTGGGACAGGGGCAAGTCACCCCTCCACTTT. The chain carries TRBV27 and TRBJ1-6, with 10 bases identical to TRBD1. Trimming took 4 bases from V and 10 from J; bases not matched to a gene: 4. Germline V lookup: CDR1 MNHEY, CDR2 SMNVEV (reference sequence). This CDR3 region has 14 residues.

CDR3 nucleotide sequence: TGTGCCAGCAGCCAAGATACCCCCCAGCCCCAGCATTTT. Amino acids: CASSQDTPQPQHF. The rearrangement uses TRBV3-1 and TRBJ1-5; D call uncertain. This CDR3 contains 13 residues. Germline CDR1 and CDR2: LGHDT and YNNKEL (reference sequence). The V end was cut by 0 bases, the J end by 7 bases, with 7 bases between. The complete variable domain, with remaining parts taken from reference TRBV3-1 and TRBJ1-5, reads DTAVSQTPKYLVTQMGNDKSIKCEQNLGHDTMYWYKQDSKKFLKIMFSYNNKELIINETVPNRFSPKSPDKAHLNLHINSLELGDSAVYFCASSQDTPQPQHFGDGTRLSIL.

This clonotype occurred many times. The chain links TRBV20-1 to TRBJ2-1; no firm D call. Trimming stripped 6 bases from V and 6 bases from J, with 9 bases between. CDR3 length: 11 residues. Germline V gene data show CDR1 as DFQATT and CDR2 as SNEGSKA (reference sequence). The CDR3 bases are TGCAGTGCCCTTAGGCCCAATGAGCAGTTCTTC. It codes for CSALRPNEQFF.

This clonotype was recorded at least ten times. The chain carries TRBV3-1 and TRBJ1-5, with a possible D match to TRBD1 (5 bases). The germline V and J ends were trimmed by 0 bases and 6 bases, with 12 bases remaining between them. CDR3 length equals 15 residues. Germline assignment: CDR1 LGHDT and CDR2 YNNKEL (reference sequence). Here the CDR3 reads CASSQDYRNSQPQHF. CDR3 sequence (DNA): TGTGCCAGCAGCCAAGATTACAGGAACAGTCAGCCCCAGCATTTT. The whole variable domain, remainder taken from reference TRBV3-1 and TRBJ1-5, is DTAVSQTPKYLVTQMGNDKSIKCEQNLGHDTMYWYKQDSKKFLKIMFSYNNKELIINETVPNRFSPKSPDKAHLNLHINSLELGDSAVYFCASSQDYRNSQPQHFGDGTRLSIL.

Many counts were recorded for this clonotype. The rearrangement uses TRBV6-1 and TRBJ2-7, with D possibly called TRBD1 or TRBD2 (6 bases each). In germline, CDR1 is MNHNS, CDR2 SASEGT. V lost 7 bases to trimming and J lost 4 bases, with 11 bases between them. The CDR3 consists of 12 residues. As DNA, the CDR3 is TGTGCCAGCAAGGAAGGGGGGTACGAGCAGTACGTC. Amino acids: CASKEGGYEQYV.

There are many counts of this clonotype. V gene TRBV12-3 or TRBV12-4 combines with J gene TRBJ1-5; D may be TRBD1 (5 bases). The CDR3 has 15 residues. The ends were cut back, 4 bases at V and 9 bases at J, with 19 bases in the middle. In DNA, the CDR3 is TGTGCCAGCAGTTCGGGACCGCCCGAGGATGGGCCCCAGCATTTT. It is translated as CASSSGPPEDGPQHF.

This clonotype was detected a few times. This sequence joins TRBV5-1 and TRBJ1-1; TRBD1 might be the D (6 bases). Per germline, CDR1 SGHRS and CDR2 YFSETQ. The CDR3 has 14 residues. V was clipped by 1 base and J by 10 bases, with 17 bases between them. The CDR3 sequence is CASSLSGTLRSAFF. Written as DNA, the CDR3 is TGCGCCAGCAGCTTGTCCGGGACACTCAGATCAGCTTTCTTT.

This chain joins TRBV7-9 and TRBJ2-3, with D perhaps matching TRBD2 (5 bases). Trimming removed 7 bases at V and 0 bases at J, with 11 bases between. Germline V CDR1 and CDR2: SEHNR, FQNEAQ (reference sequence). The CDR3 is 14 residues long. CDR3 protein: CASNPLVSTDTQYF. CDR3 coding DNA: TGTGCCAGCAACCCACTAGTTAGCACAGATACGCAGTATTTT.

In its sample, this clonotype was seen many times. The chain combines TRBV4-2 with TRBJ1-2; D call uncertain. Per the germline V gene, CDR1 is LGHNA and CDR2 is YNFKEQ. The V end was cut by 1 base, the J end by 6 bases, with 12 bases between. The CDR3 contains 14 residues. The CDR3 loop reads CASSQGPSPDGYTF. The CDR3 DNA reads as TGTGCCAGCAGCCAAGGGCCATCCCCCGATGGCTACACCTTC.

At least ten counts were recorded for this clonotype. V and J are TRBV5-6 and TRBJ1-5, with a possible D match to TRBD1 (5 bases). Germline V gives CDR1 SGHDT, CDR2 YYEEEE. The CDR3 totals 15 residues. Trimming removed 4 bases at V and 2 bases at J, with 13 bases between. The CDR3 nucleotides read TGTGCCAGCAGCCGTAACAGGTTCGGCAATCAGCCCCAGCATTTT. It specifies CASSRNRFGNQPQHF. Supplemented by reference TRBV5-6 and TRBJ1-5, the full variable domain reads DAGVTQSPTHLIKTRGQQVTLRCSPKSGHDTVSWYQQALGQGPQFIFQYYEEEERQRGNFPDRFSGHQFPNYSSELNVNALLLGDSALYLCASSRNRFGNQPQHFGDGTRLSIL.